This T cell receptor beta chain was observed in a study of Tregs in tolerant kidney transplant recipients. Broader study findings: The small number of patients limits these findings pending further validation. Changing PCR primers prevented nucleotide comparison between some patients' samples.

Mixed chimerism was transient after nonmyeloablative marrow transplants from related graft donors. Unstimulated regulatory T cells (CD4+CD25+CD127-), CD4+CD25- non-regulatory cells, CD4 and CD8 cells were FACS-sorted from thawed PBMCs. Trimming cost V 3 bases and J 5 bases, with 10 bases left between them. Germline values: CDR1 MNHEY, CDR2 SMNVEV (reference sequence). The CDR3 spans 13 residues. Turning to this clone: Its target is unknown.

The table came from immunoSEQ multiplex PCR; TCRdb's copy has only in-frame clones and leaves some out. This table has more than 70,000 clones, more than 85% appearing once. The sample here was CD4+ T cells from blood (PBMCs), taken 24 months after the transplant. This chain joins TRBV27 and TRBJ2-5, with D possibly being TRBD1 (5 bases). The receptor was isolated from a human patient who received a combined kidney and bone marrow transplant. Part of the T cells may come from the graft donor. CDR3 protein: CASSFGPGETQYF. The CDR3, as DNA: TGTGCCAGCAGTTTTGGGCCAGGGGAGACCCAGTACTTC.